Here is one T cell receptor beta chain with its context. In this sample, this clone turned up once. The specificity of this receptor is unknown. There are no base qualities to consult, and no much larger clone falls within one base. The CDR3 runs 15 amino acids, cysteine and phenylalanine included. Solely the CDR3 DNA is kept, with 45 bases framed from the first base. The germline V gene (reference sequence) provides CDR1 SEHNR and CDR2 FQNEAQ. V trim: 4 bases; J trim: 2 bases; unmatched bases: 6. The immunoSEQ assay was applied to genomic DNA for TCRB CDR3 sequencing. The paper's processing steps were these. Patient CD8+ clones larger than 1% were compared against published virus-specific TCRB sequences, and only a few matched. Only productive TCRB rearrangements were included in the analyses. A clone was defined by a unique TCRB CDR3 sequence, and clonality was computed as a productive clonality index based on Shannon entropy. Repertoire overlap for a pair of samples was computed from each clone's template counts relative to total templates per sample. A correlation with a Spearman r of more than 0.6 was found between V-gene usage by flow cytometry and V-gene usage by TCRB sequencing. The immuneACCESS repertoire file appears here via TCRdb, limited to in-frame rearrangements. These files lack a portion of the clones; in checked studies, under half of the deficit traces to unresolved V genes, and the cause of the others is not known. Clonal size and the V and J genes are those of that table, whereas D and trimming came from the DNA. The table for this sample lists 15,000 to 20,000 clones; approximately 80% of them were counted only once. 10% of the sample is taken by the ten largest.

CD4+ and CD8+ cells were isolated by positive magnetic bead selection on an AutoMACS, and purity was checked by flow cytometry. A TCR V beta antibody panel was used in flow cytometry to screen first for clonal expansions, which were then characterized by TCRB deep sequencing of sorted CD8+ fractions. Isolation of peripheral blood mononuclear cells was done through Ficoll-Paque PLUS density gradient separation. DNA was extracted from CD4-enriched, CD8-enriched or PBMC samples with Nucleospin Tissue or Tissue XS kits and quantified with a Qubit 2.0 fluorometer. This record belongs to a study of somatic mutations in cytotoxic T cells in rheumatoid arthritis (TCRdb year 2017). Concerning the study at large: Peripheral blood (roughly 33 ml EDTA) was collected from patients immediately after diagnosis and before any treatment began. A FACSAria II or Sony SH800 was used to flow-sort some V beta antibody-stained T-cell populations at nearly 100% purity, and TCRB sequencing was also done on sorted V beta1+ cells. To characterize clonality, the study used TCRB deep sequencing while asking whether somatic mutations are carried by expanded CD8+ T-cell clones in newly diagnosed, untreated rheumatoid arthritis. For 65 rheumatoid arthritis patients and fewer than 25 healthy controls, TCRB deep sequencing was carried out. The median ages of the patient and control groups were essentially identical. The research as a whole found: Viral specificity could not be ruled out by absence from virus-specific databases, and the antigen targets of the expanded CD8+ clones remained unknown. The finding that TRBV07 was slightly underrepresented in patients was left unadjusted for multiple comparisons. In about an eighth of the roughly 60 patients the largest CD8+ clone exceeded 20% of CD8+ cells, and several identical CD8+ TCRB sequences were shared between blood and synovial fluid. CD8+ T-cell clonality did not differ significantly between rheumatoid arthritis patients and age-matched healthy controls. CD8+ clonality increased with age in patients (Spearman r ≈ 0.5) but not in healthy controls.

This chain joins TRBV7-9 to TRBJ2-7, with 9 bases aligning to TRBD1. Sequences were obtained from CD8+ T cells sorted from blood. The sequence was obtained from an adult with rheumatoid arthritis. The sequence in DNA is TGTGCCAGCAGCTCGCCGGGACAGGGAGCCTACGAGCAGTACTTC. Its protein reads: CASSSPGQGAYEQYF.